This T cell receptor beta chain stems from a study of identical twins. The table lists this clonotype with many counts. The target antigen is unknown. Every sampled donor was Caucasian and healthy. The authors used template switching to add a universal primer site and gave cDNA unique molecular identifiers. TCRdb reprocessed the 5' RACE reads with MiXCR, giving one entry per CDR3 protein. The table shows approximately 140,000 distinct CDR3 sequences, with approximately 3.5% occurring only once. General observations from the study: An excess of low generation probability was shown by twin-shared out-of-frame alpha sequences.

The receptor was derived from a young man in good health. The sequenced sample was memory T cells sorted from blood.

CDR3 in DNA: TGTGCCAGCAGTTCCCTTTATGGCTACACCTTC. Its translation: CASSSLYGYTF. This chain links TRBV12-3 or TRBV12-4 with TRBJ1-2; D gene unclear. This CDR3 contains 11 residues. V was trimmed by 4 bases and J by 5 bases, leaving 5 bases between them.